The 6 T cell receptor beta chains listed next were all sequenced from one sample in a study of T-cell memory formation after mild COVID-19. TCRdb itself ran the 5' RACE reads through MiXCR, one entry per CDR3 protein. In the table there are around 440,000 distinct CDR3 sequences, around a sixth of which are singletons. Sequencing was done on a sample of PBMCs or a T cell subset sorted from them (not recorded which). Receptors originate from an adult woman who had mild COVID-19 (a few samples of this study predate the infection). Cell type and time point are not known.

The genes are TRBV7-2 and TRBJ2-2, with no clear D. Between the trimmed V and J ends, which lost 5 bases and 1 base, there was a span of 14 bases. Germline V CDR1 and CDR2: SGHTA, FQGNSA. The CDR3 has 16 amino acids. In DNA, the CDR3 is TGTGCCAGCAGCCTTTACTCCCCTCGGAACACCGGGGAGCTGTTTTTT. It encodes CASSLYSPRNTGELFF.

At least ten counts were recorded for this clonotype. This rearrangement joins TRBV7-9 to TRBJ1-3; maybe TRBD1 (5 bases). Trimming removed 0 bases at V and 7 bases at J, with 13 bases between. The CDR3 is 15 residues long. Looked up from germline, CDR1 is SEHNR and CDR2 is FQNEAQ (reference sequence). The CDR3 DNA follows: TGTGCCAGCAGCTTAGCGGGACTGCTGGGGAACACCATATATTTT. Translation: CASSLAGLLGNTIYF.

This clonotype appeared a few times. This chain uses TRBV15 with TRBJ1-5; 9 bases are a match to TRBD1. The CDR3 extends over 16 amino acids. CDR1 is LNHNV and CDR2 is YYDKDF in the germline V gene (reference sequence). Trimming took 6 bases from V and 0 from J; bases not matched to a gene: 6. The CDR3 DNA reads as TGTGCCACCAGTAGGACAGGGGAAAATAGCAATCAGCCCCAGCATTTT. Its protein product is CATSRTGENSNQPQHF.

The chain combines TRBV20-1 with TRBJ1-2; 7 bases are a match to TRBD1. V shed 2 bases and J 2 bases; nucleotides not matched to a gene: 14. The CDR3 extends over 17 amino acids. Per the germline V gene, CDR1 is DFQATT and CDR2 is SNEGSKA (reference sequence). The CDR3 reads CSARPIRQGTLNYGYTF. CDR3 nucleotide sequence: TGCAGTGCTAGACCGATACGACAGGGCACCCTAAACTATGGCTACACCTTC.

In its sample, this clonotype was seen a few times. This chain uses TRBV27 with TRBJ1-2; D gene uncertain. This CDR3 is built from 13 residues. The V gene lost 6 bases and the J gene lost 7 bases, with 15 bases spanning the gap. The germline gives CDR1 MNHEY, CDR2 SMNVEV (reference sequence). In nucleotides, the CDR3 is TGTGCCAGCAGACCCGAGCCCCTTGGTGGCTACACCTTC. Protein product: CASRPEPLGGYTF.

This clonotype was seen a few times. The chain uses TRBV20-1 and TRBJ2-3; D remains unclear. V shed 1 base and J shed 6 bases, with 20 bases lying between them. Germline lookup yields CDR1 DFQATT and CDR2 SNEGSKA (reference sequence). CDR3 length: 16 amino acids. CDR3 sequence: CSARGSLAVEVDTQYF. The CDR3 DNA is TGCAGTGCTAGAGGTAGTTTGGCGGTCGAGGTGGATACGCAGTATTTT.